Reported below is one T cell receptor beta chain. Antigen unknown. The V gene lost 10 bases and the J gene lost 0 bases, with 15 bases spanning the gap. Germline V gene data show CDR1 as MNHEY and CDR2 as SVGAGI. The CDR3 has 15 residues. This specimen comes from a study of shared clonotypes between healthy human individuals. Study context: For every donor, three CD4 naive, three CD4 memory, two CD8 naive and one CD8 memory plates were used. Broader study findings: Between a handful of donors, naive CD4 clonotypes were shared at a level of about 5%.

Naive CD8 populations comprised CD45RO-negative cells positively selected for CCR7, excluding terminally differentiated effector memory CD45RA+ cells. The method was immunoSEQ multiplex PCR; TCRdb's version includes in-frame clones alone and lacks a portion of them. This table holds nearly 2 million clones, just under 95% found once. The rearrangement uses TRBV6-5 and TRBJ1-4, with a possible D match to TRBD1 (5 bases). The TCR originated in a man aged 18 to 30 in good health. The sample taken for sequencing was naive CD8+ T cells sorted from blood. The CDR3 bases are TGTGCCACAGGGACGGGGGTTGCAACTAATGAAAAACTGTTTTTT. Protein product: CATGTGVATNEKLFF.